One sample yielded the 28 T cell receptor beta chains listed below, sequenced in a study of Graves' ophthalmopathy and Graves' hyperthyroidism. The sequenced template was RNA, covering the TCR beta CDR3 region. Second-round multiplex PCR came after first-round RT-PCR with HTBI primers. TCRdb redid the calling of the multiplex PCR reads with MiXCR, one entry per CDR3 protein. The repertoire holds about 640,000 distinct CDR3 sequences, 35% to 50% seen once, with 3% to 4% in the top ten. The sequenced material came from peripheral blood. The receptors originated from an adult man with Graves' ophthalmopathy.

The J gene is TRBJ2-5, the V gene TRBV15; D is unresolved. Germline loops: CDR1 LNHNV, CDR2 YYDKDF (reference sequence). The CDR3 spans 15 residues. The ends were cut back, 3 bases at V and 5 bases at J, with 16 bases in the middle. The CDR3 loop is CATSSLATEGETQYF. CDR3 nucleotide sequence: TGTGCCACCAGCAGCCTTGCGACGGAAGGGGAGACCCAGTACTTC. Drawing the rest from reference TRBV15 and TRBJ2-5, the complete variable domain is DAMVIQNPRYQVTQFGKPVTLSCSQTLNHNVMYWYQQKSSQAPKLLFHYYDKDFNNEADTPDNFQSRRPNTSFCFLDIRSPGLGDTAMYLCATSSLATEGETQYFGPGTRLLVL.

CDR3 loop: CASIGTGLNTGELFF. As DNA, the CDR3 is TGTGCCAGCATTGGGACAGGGCTGAACACCGGGGAGCTGTTTTTT. The chain joins TRBV2 to TRBJ2-2, with 9 nucleotides matching TRBD1. The trim removed 7 bases at V and 1 base at J, leaving 4 bases unmatched. The CDR3 sequence is 15 residues long. The germline V gene encodes CDR1 SNHLY and CDR2 FYNNEI.

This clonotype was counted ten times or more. The CDR3 is CATSRGGYEQYF. CDR3 nucleotides: TGTGCCACCAGCAGGGGTGGGTACGAGCAGTACTTC. This rearrangement joins TRBV15 to TRBJ2-7; no definite D call. Germline CDR1 reads LNHNV; CDR2 reads YYDKDF (reference sequence). Trimming cost V 3 bases and J 4 bases, with 7 bases left between them. The CDR3 runs 12 residues.

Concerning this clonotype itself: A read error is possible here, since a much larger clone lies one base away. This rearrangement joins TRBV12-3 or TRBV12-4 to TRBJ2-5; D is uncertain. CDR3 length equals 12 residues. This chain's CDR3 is CASSLFGETQHF. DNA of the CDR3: TGTGCCAGCAGTTTGTTTGGAGAGACCCAGCACTTC.

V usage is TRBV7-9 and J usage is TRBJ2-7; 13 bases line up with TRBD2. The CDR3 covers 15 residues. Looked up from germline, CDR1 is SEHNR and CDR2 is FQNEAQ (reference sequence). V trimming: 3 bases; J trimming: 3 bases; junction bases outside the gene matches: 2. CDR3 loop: CASSLGLAGNYEQYF. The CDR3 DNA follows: TGTGCCAGCAGCTTGGGACTAGCGGGGAACTACGAGCAGTACTTC.

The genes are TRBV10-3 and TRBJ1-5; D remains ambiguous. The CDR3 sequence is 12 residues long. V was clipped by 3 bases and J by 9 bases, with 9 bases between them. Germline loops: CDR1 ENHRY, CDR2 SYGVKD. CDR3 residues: CAISDGIPPQHF. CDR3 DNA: TGTGCCATCAGTGATGGGATCCCGCCCCAGCATTTT.

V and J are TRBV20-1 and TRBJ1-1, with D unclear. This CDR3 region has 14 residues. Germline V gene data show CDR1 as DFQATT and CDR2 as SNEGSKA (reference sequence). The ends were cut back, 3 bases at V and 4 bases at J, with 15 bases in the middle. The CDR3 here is CSARDRAPFTEAFF. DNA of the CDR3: TGCAGTGCTAGGGACCGGGCCCCGTTCACTGAAGCTTTCTTT.

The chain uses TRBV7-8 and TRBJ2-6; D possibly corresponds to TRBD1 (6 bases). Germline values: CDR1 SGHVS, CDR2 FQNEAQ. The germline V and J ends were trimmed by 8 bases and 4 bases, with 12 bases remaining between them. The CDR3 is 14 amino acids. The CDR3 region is CASQEGTGANVLTF. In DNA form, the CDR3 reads TGTGCCAGCCAAGAGGGGACAGGGGCCAACGTCCTGACTTTC.

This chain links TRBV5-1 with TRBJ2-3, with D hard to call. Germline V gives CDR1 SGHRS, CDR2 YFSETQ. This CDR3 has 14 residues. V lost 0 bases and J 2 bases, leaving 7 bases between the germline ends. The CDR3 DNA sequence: TGCGCCAGCAGCTTGGAAAGTCCCACAGATACGCAGTATTTT. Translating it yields CASSLESPTDTQYF.

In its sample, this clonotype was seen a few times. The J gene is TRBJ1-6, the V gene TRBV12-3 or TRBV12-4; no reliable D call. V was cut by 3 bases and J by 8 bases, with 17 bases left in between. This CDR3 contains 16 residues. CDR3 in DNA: TGTGCCAGCAGTTTTTCGGGGAACCTGGTCTATTCACCCCTCCACTTT. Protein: CASSFSGNLVYSPLHF.

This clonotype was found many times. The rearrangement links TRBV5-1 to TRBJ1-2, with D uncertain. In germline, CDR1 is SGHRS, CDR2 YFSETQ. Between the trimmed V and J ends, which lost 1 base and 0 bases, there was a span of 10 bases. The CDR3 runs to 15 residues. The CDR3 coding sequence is TGCGCCAGCAGCTTGAATGGCGAAACTAACTATGGCTACACCTTC. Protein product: CASSLNGETNYGYTF.

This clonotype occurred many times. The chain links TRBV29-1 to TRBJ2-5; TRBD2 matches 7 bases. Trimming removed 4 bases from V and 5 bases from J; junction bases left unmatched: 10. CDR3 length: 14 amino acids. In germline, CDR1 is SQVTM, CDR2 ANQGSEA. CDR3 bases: TGCAGCGTTGCCAGCGGGACCAAGGGCGAGACCCAGTACTTC. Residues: CSVASGTKGETQYF.

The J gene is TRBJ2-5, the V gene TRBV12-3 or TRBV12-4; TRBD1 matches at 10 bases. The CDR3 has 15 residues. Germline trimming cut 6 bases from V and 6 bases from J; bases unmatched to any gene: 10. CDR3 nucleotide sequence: TGTGCCAGCAGCCAAGGTGACAGGGGGCGGCAGACCCAGTACTTC. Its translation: CASSQGDRGRQTQYF.

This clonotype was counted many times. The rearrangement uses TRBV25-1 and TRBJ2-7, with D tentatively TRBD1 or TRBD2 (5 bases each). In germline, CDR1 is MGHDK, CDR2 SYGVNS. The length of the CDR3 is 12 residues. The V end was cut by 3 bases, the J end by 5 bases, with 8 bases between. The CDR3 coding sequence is TGTGCCAGCAGTGACTTGGGGGACGAGCAGTACTTC. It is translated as CASSDLGDEQYF.

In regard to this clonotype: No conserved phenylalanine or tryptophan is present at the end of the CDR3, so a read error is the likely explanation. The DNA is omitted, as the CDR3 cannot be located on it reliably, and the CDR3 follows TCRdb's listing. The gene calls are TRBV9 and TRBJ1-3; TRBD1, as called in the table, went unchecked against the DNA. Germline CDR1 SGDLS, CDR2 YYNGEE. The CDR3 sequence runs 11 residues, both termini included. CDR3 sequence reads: CASSDGTATNY.

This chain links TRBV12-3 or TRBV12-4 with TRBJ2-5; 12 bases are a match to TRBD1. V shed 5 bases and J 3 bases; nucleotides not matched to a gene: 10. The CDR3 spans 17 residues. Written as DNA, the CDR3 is TGTGCCAGCAGTACATGGGACAGGGGGCCGACCAAAGAGACCCAGTACTTC. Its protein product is CASSTWDRGPTKETQYF.

Here the CDR3 reads CAISESFKPNSGANVLTF. The CDR3 nucleotides read TGTGCCATCAGTGAGTCGTTTAAGCCGAACTCTGGGGCCAACGTCCTGACTTTC. The chain is built from TRBV10-3 and TRBJ2-6; D uncertain. V gave up 0 bases and J gave up 0 bases, with 12 bases separating them. Per germline, CDR1 ENHRY and CDR2 SYGVKD. This CDR3 spans 18 amino acids.

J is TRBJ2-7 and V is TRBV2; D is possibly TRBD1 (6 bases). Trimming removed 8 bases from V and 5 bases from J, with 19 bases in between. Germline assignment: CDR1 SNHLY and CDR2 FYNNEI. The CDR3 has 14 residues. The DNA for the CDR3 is TGTGCCAGCTCCGGAGGCAGGGGTGGGAACGAGCAGTACTTC. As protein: CASSGGRGGNEQYF.

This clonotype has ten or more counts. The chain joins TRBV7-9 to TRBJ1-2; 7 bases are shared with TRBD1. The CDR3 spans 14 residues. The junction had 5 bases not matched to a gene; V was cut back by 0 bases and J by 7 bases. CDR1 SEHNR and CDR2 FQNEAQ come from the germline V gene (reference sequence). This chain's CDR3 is CASSLADRAGGYTF. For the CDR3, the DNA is TGTGCCAGCAGCTTAGCCGACAGGGCGGGTGGCTACACCTTC.

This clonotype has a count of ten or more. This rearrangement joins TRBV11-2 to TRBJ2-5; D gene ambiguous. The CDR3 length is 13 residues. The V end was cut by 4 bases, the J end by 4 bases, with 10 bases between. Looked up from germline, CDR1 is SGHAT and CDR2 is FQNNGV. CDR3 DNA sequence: TGTGCCAGCAGCTCCACGGAGCGAGAGACCCAGTACTTC. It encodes CASSSTERETQYF.

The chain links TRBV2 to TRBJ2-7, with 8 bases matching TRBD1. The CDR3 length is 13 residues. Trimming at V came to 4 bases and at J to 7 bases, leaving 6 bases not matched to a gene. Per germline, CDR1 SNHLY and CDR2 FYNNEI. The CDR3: CASSGTGPREQYF. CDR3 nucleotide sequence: TGTGCCAGCAGTGGGACAGGGCCGCGGGAGCAGTACTTC.

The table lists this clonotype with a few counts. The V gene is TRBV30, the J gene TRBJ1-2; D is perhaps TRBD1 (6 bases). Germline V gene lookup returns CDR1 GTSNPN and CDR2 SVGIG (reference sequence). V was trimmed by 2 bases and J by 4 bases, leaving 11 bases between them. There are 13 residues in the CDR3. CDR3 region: CAWSTGFGYGYTF. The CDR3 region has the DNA TGTGCCTGGAGTACAGGGTTTGGCTATGGCTACACCTTC.

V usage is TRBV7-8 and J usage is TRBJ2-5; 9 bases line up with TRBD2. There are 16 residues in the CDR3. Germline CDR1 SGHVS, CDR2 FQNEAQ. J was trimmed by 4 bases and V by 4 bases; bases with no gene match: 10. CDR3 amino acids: CASSSPREGPRETQYF. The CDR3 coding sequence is TGTGCCAGCAGCTCCCCGCGGGAGGGCCCTCGAGAGACCCAGTACTTC.

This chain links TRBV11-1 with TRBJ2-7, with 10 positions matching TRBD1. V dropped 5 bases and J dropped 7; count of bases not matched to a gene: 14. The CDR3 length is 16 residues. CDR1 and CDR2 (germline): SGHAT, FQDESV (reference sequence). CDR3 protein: CASSPRLDRGYWEQYF. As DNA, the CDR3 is TGTGCCAGCAGCCCCCGTCTGGACAGGGGGTACTGGGAGCAGTACTTC.

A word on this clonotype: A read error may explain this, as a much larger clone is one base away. CDR3 amino acids: CASSYLVNQPQHF. Written as DNA, the CDR3 is TGTGCCAGCAGTTACCTGGTCAATCAGCCCCAGCATTTT. The genes are TRBV24-1 and TRBJ1-5; D not resolved. Germline CDR1 reads KGHDR; CDR2 reads SFDVKD. The CDR3 is 13 amino acids.

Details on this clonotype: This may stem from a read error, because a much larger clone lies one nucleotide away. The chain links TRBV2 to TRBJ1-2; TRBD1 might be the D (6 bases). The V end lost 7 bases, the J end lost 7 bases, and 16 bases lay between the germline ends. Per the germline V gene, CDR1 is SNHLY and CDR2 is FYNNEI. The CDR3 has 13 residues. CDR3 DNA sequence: TGTGCCAGCAATGATAACAGGGCTGGTGGCTACACCTTC. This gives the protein CASNDNRAGGYTF.

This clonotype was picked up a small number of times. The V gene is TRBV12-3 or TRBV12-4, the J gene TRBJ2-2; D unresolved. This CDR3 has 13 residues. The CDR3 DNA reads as TGTGCTAGTGTGGACGGGTACACCGGGGAGCTGTTTTTT. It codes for CASVDGYTGELFF.

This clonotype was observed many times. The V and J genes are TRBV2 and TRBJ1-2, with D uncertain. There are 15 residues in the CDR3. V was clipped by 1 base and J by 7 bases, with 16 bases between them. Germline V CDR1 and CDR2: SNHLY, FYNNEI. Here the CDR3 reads CASSEGPWLSGGYTF. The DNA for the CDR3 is TGTGCCAGCAGTGAAGGCCCCTGGCTGTCTGGTGGCTACACCTTC.